The present T cell receptor (beta chain) was sequenced within a study of long-term antiretroviral therapy in people with HIV. Researchers ran immunoSEQ v3.0 at survey level. The table came from immunoSEQ multiplex PCR; TCRdb's copy has only in-frame clones and leaves some out. The sample contains some 31,000 clones, around 97% of which appear only once. CDR3 length equals 17 residues. Germline-derived CDR1 and CDR2 are SGHAT and FQNNGV. Trimming took 5 bases from V and 2 from J; bases not matched to a gene: 13. The input for sequencing was unsorted PBMCs, taken 6.9 years after starting antiretroviral therapy. The clonotype was recovered from a man aged 25 to 40 with HIV. The rearrangement uses TRBV11-2 and TRBJ2-7, with 9 bases fitting TRBD2. CDR3 loop: CASSLRPAGGPAYEQYF. As DNA, the CDR3 is TGTGCCAGCAGCCTACGTCCGGCGGGAGGGCCGGCCTACGAGCAGTACTTC.